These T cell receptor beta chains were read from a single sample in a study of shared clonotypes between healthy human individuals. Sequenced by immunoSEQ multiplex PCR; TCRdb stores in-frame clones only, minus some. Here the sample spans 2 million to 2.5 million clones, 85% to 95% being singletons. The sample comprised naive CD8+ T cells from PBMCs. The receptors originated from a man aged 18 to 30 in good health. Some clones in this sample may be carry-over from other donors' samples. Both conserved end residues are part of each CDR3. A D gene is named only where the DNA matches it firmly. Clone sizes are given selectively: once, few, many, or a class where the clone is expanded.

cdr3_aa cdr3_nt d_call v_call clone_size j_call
CASSVEFEAFF TGTGCCAGCAGCGTAGAGTTTGAAGCTTTCTTT NA TRBV9 NA TRBJ1-1
CASSGVGGPLDEQFF TGTGCCAGCAGTGGAGTGGGAGGGCCTTTGGATGAGCAGTTCTTC TRBD2 TRBV27 NA TRBJ2-1
CASSLWTGASNIQYF TGCGCCAGCAGCTTATGGACGGGGGCCTCAAACATTCAGTACTTC NA TRBV4-3 NA TRBJ2-4
CASSPGTSGETQYF TGTGCCAGCAGTCCCGGGACTAGCGGGGAGACCCAGTACTTC TRBD2 TRBV7-3 NA TRBJ2-5
CASSYGTPNTGELFF TGTGCCAGCAGCTATGGGACGCCCAACACCGGGGAGCTGTTTTTT NA TRBV28 NA TRBJ2-2
CASSLNGKRETQYF TGTGCCAGCAGCTTAAACGGGAAGCGGGAGACCCAGTACTTC NA TRBV7-3 NA TRBJ2-5
CASSLGRGYGYTF TGTGCCAGCAGCCTAGGGCGCGGCTATGGCTACACCTTC NA TRBV9 NA TRBJ1-2
CASSSRTSVNSGANVLTF TGTGCCAGCAGCTCCAGGACTAGCGTAAACTCTGGGGCCAACGTCCTGACTTTC TRBD2 TRBV11-2 NA TRBJ2-6
CASSPEGVNTGELFF TGCGCCAGCAGCCCGGAAGGAGTAAACACCGGGGAGCTGTTTTTT NA TRBV5-1 NA TRBJ2-2
CASSLATGTVNGYTF TGTGCCAGCAGCTTAGCGACCGGGACAGTCAATGGCTACACCTTC TRBD1 TRBV7-6 NA TRBJ1-2
CASSQDPTGNYGYTF TGCGCCAGCAGCCAAGACCCGACGGGGAACTATGGCTACACCTTC NA TRBV4-1 NA TRBJ1-2
CATSRAPRDRSSYEQYF TGTGCCACCAGCAGAGCCCCTCGGGACAGGAGCTCCTACGAGCAGTACTTC TRBD1 TRBV15 once TRBJ2-7
CASSLRGLAGGVNEQFF TGCGCCAGCAGCTTGAGGGGACTAGCGGGAGGGGTCAATGAGCAGTTCTTC TRBD2 TRBV5-1 once TRBJ2-1
CASSPRGGSYEQYF TGCGCCAGCAGCCCCCGAGGGGGCTCCTACGAGCAGTACTTC NA TRBV4-1 NA TRBJ2-7
CASTTGVSGANVLTF TGTGCCAGCACGACAGGGGTTTCTGGGGCCAACGTCCTGACTTTC TRBD1 TRBV27 NA TRBJ2-6
CASSSLPGLDTEAFF TGCGCCAGCAGCTCTTTACCGGGGCTGGACACTGAAGCTTTCTTT NA TRBV5-1 NA TRBJ1-1
CASQSGAASTDTQYF TGCGCCAGCCAATCAGGAGCGGCTAGCACAGATACGCAGTATTTT NA TRBV5-1 NA TRBJ2-3
CASIGLSYNEQFF TGTGCCAGTATCGGCCTCTCCTACAATGAGCAGTTCTTC NA TRBV27 NA TRBJ2-1
CASSFRQNPSYEQYF TGTGCCAGTAGTTTTCGACAGAATCCTTCCTACGAGCAGTACTTC NA TRBV19 NA TRBJ2-7
CASRAGDYGYTF TGTGCCAGCAGGGCCGGAGACTATGGCTACACCTTC NA TRBV5-6 NA TRBJ1-2
CAATLTSGIPDTQYF TGTGCGGCGACGCTGACTAGCGGGATTCCAGATACGCAGTATTTT TRBD2 TRBV30 once TRBJ2-3
CASSLWLAGGADTQYF TGTGCCAGCAGTTTATGGCTAGCGGGAGGCGCAGATACGCAGTATTTT TRBD2 TRBV27 NA TRBJ2-3
CASSARLATNEKLFF TGTGCCAGCAGCGCCCGACTGGCAACTAATGAAAAACTGTTTTTT NA TRBV13 NA TRBJ1-4
CASSLQGKPYEQYF TGTGCCAGCAGTTTGCAGGGGAAGCCCTACGAGCAGTACTTC NA TRBV28 once TRBJ2-7
CSVVRGNEQYF TGCAGCGTTGTTAGGGGAAACGAGCAGTACTTC NA TRBV29-1 once TRBJ2-7
CASSPTADSGNTIYF TGTGCCAGCAGTCCAACAGCAGACTCTGGAAACACCATATATTTT NA TRBV6-1 NA TRBJ1-3
CASSVGTSAVNTGELFF TGTGCCAGCAGCGTTGGGACTAGCGCCGTGAACACCGGGGAGCTGTTTTTT TRBD2 TRBV9 once TRBJ2-2
CASSPGGQGAYEQYF TGTGCCAGCTCCCCTGGGGGACAGGGGGCCTACGAGCAGTACTTC TRBD1 TRBV18 NA TRBJ2-7
CASSSYHKSGLAGWGETQYF TGTGCCAGCAGTTCCTACCACAAATCGGGACTAGCGGGATGGGGCGAGACCCAGTACTTC TRBD2 TRBV28 NA TRBJ2-5
CASSIFSSGPSNQPQHF TGTGCCAGTAGTATATTTTCGTCAGGACCCAGCAATCAGCCCCAGCATTTT NA TRBV19 NA TRBJ1-5
CASSVGGDDNTEAFF TGTGCCAGCAGCGTAGGAGGTGACGATAACACTGAAGCTTTCTTT NA TRBV9 once TRBJ1-1
CATSRNGLAGSYRDTGELFF TGTGCCACCAGCAGAAATGGACTAGCGGGGAGTTATCGGGACACCGGGGAGCTGTTTTTT TRBD2 TRBV15 NA TRBJ2-2
CAWSETNEQYF TGTGCCTGGAGTGAGACGAACGAGCAGTACTTC NA TRBV30 NA TRBJ2-7
CASSPGLAGHYEQYF TGTGCCAGCAGCCCTGGACTAGCGGGGCACTACGAGCAGTACTTC TRBD2 TRBV6-5 NA TRBJ2-7
CASSLSNGDWQFF TGTGCCAGCAGTTTATCGAATGGGGATTGGCAGTTCTTC NA TRBV27 NA TRBJ2-1